This TCR beta chain was found in a study of cytomegalovirus exposure and HLA in healthy donors (dated by TCRdb to about 2017). In the study overall: An earlier analysis of under 600 of the donors reported 250 to 300 Gb of sequence data and roughly 110 million unique TCR beta sequences from some 180 million T cells. About 300 gigabases of sequencing data and 70 million to 100 million unique TCR sequences made up an early release that covered approximately 620 HLA-typed donors. Of the 398 genotyped donors, approximately 80% fell in the genetic ancestry cluster associated with self-reported Caucasian donors. The aim of the study was to test whether cataloging public T cell receptors could identify signatures of past pathogen exposure. Using immunosequencing, the study profiled T cell repertoires from roughly 650 subjects and related those repertoires to cytomegalovirus serostatus. Besides the first cohort of around 670 subjects, a separate validation cohort made up of 120 or so different subjects was used. To predict cytomegalovirus infection status, the study brought together high-throughput TCR immunosequencing, statistical association of individual TCRs with disease status, and machine learning. A later analysis re-analyzed previously published TCR beta repertoires from 666 donors and added high-resolution HLA genotyping to study TCR occurrence patterns. Rather than using new phenotypic data, the later analysis identified candidate immune exposures from TCR beta sequences and from how often those sequences occurred across donors. In an earlier analysis of a few hundred of the donors, high-throughput TCR beta sequencing was used to judge whether each TCR beta V gene segment behaved as functional or pseudogenic. Donor age, sex, ethnicity and CMV serostatus were compiled alongside the repertoire data. A later genetic analysis took genome-wide SNP genotypes for 398 of the 666 donors and used that subset as a discovery cohort. Every repertoire in the discovery cohort had been generated on one and the same sequencing platform. HLA typing covered class I and class II loci at four-digit resolution. Typing coverage differed by locus: A, B, C, DRB1 and DQB1 were typed in about 620-640 donors, DQA1 in approximately 520, DPA1 in nearly 610, and DPB1 in 400 to 480. Roughly 5 DR-DQ haplotypes were handled as single units for association and clustering, since linkage in the cohort was strong. Across under 500 genotyped donors of the cohort, an average of 235,054 unique TCR beta nucleotide sequences per donor were sequenced, and around 20% of those sequences were non-productive. On the study overall, not on this receptor specifically: Presence/absence analyses assumed roughly uniform sequencing depth across donors, an assumption that may not hold. In a later analysis, HLA-associated TCR beta chains showed more clonal expansion and lower generation probabilities than non-associated chains that were equally common. In a later analysis, several top co-occurrence clusters were reported to appear linked to parvovirus B19, influenza, CMV and Epstein-Barr virus. Because some donors lacked HLA typing at each locus, the association tests relied only on the typed subset. In a later genetic analysis, a missense DCLRE1C variant was associated with V-gene and J-gene trimming of TCR beta chains, and the association was replicated in an independent cohort. The authors suggested that the approach could potentially be extended to other disease states and immunological phenotypes. Some IMGT-functional V segments, including TRBV6-2 and TRBV6-3, could not be told apart with the 87-base-pair reads, so those segments were excluded. A group of highly shared sequence variants was considered likely to be a technical artifact of the sequencing pipeline. A further reported finding was that TCR beta sequences accurately predicted the HLA-A and HLA-B alleles for most subjects in the first cohort. While some public TCRs were present in many individuals, most TCR sequences turned up only very rarely across donors. According to a later analysis, most CMV-associated TCR beta chains appeared to be HLA-restricted, and the HLA associations seemed to be driven largely by CMV exposure. CMV serostatus was the only immune exposure information available for the cohort. When HLA alleles, especially DR and DQ, strongly co-occurred, attributing TCR associations to individual alleles was difficult. The study listed 164 TCR beta chains as associated with cytomegalovirus. Compared with the 666-donor mean, donors in an Asian-associated ancestry cluster had fewer N-insertions in productive TCRs, according to a later genetic analysis. In an earlier analysis of fewer than 750 of the donors, most TCR beta V segments were observed in productive rearrangements about 87% or about 30% of the time, broadly matching IMGT annotations. In a later analysis, the rate of TCR association differed among HLA loci, with DRB1 alleles having the most associated TCRs and HLA-C alleles having the fewest. Correlated functional status among segregating V segments might be attributable to linkage disequilibrium, but an unknown experimental factor could not be ruled out. The classifier was reported to diagnose cytomegalovirus status with high specificity and sensitivity in both the original and validation cohorts. In vitro tests confirmed that a few of the cytomegalovirus-associated TCR beta chains recognize cytomegalovirus antigens. At a false discovery rate of 0.05, a later analysis linked roughly 17,000 TCR beta sequences to specific HLA alleles. Only TCR beta chains were sequenced in this cohort, and the absence of alpha or paired-chain data limited detectable features. Because counts were too low, roughly 16 rarely observed V segments, including chromosome 9 orphons, were left out of the earlier analysis of a few hundred of the donors.

The cohort was made up of approximately 670 healthy bone marrow donors. At the time of sampling, every cohort member was nominally healthy, though immune exposures that went unrecorded were likely present. The donor tested CMV seronegative and was one of the 352 seronegative cohort members. Each donor provided a peripheral blood sample, and peripheral blood mononuclear cells were used for TCR beta sequencing. Genomic DNA extraction from the blood cell samples was performed with the Qiagen DNeasy Blood Extraction Kit. Inclusive of the bounding cysteine and phenylalanine, the CDR3 is 15 residues long. Of all the DNA, just the CDR3 is kept, 45 bases in frame from base 1. Clipping removes 10 bases from V and 2 bases from J, with 9 as the unmatched junction base count. CDR1 and CDR2 are read off the germline V gene as WSHSY and SAAADI. The library was prepared using the immunoSEQ multiplex PCR assay. The multiplex PCR relied on a mix of 60 forward primers for TCR Vbeta segments and 13 reverse primers for TCR Jbeta segments. The CDR3 region of rearranged TCR beta genes was amplified from genomic DNA by a multiplex PCR assay. Amplified TCR beta libraries were sequenced as 87-base-pair reads on the Illumina HiSeq System. The study's processing was this. A later analysis counted some 74 million unique TCR beta chains across the 550 to 700 repertoires, and some 12 million of these chains were shared by at least two donors. To remove PCR and sequencing errors, raw reads were error-corrected and collapsed into unique sequences using a nearest-neighbor algorithm that merged closely related sequences. V, D and J gene segments were assigned by aligning CDR3 sequences to IMGT reference sequences. For a sequence to be retained, at least a six-nucleotide match to both a V gene segment and a J gene segment was required. Rearrangements were called productive when the CDR3 lacked stop codons and stayed in frame with V and J; all others were non-productive. CDR3 was defined according to IMGT convention as the region running from the second conserved V-encoded cysteine to the conserved J-encoded phenylalanine. The earlier analysis of some 600 of the donors excluded sequences that lacked an unambiguous match to a single V gene segment. In an earlier analysis of a few hundred of the donors, V segments were called functional above 56.7% productive rearrangements and were called segregating when the between-donor standard deviation exceeded 5%. A statistical classification framework was built to diagnose cytomegalovirus status from the catalog of TCR beta chain sequences. In a later analysis, TCR nucleotide sequences were compared against IMGT/GENE-DB human TR gene sequences so that V and J genes could be assigned. A later analysis assigned CDR3 sequences and most-parsimonious VDJ recombination scenarios with the TCRdist pipeline. In a later analysis, each TCR beta chain was defined by its CDR3 amino acid sequence together with its V-gene family, and reads without a unique V-gene family were excluded. As a way to deal with suspected cross-contamination and a sequencing artifact, a later analysis dropped under 600 nucleotide sequences that were highly shared and had low generation probability. For each public chain, a later analysis derived a clonal expansion index from normalized ranks of inferred template counts within each repertoire. In a later analysis, generation probabilities were computed using a VDJ recombination model fitted to out-of-frame rearrangements, and the results were checked against IGoR. Hypergeometric tests were used in a later analysis to score TCR-TCR, TCR-HLA and TCR-CMV co-occurrence, with a repertoire-size bias correction applied to the TCR pairs. In a later analysis, false discovery rates were estimated by permuting HLA or CMV assignments 20 times. In a later analysis, co-occurring TCRs were grouped using DBSCAN, with TCRdist sequence similarity added in when clustering inside HLA-allele-positive subsets. Co-occurrence clustering excluded repertoires with fewer than 30,000 or more than 120,000 public chains, plus five with anomalous nucleotide sharing. TCRdb holds this immuneACCESS table with in-frame rearrangements only. Some clones are missing; in checked studies, unresolved V genes explain under half, and the rest has no known cause. V, J and clone size derive from that table, while D and trimming were established from the DNA sequence. For this sample there are about 140,000 clones; 80% appear just once. The ten largest make up around 2.5% of the sample.

Note on this clone: The antigen it recognizes is unknown. No much larger clone is present one base from it, and per-base qualities are unavailable.

The specimen was PBMCs. The chain employs TRBV10-2 and TRBJ2-3, and 10 bases in between align with TRBD1. The TCR sequence derives from a man in his fifties in good health and CMV-seronegative. The CDR3: CAIRQGATNTDTQYF. The base sequence is TGCGCCATCCGACAGGGGGCGACCAACACAGATACGCAGTATTTT.